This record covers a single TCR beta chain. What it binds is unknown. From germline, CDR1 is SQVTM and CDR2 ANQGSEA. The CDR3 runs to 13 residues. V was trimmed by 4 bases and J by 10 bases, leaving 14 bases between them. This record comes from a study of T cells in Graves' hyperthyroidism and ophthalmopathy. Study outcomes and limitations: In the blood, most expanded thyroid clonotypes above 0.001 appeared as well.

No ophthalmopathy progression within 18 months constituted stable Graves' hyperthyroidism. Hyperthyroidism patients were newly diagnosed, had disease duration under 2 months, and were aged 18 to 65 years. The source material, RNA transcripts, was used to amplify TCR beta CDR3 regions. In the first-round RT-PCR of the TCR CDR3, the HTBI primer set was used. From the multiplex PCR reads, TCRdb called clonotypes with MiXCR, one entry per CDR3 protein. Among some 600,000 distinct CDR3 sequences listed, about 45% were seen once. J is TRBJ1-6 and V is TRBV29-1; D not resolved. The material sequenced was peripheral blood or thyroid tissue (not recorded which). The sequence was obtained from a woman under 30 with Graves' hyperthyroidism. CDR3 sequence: CSVVLSTGSPLHF. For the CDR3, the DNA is TGCAGCGTTGTACTATCCACCGGGTCACCCCTCCACTTT.